This T cell receptor beta chain was documented in a study of cytomegalovirus exposure and HLA in healthy donors. Regarding the study as a whole: Later analysis found that TCR beta chains associated with HLA were more clonally expanded than other, equally common chains. Productive rates of about 87% or about 30% were seen for most TCR beta V segments in an earlier analysis. The authors later linked a missense DCLRE1C variant to TCR beta V- and J-gene trimming.

A note on this clone: Antigen unknown. This CDR3 is also generated by other DNA sequences in the sample.

The primer mix had 60 Vbeta and 13 Jbeta primers. This table comes from immunoSEQ multiplex PCR, and its TCRdb copy is limited to in-frame clones, with some not included. The sample includes 65,000 to 95,000 clones, around 79% of them seen just once. Germline CDR1 reads KGHSH; CDR2 reads LQKENI. This CDR3 spans 15 amino acids. The V end lost 2 bases, the J end lost 0 bases, and 10 bases lay between the germline ends. V is TRBV18 and J is TRBJ1-1; D might be TRBD1 (5 bases). The source material was PBMCs. The source is a human donor in good health. CDR3 DNA sequence: TGTGCCAGCTCACCAGACAGATCTATGAACACTGAAGCTTTCTTT. Translating it yields CASSPDRSMNTEAFF.